These 23 T cell receptor beta chains originate from one sample sequenced in a study of blood T cell repertoires in COVID-19. The data were produced by immunoSEQ multiplex PCR, yet TCRdb's version contains in-frame clones alone and is incomplete. The sample carries some 80,000 clones, around 87% recorded once. The specimen sequenced was peripheral blood. The receptors stem from a man older than 75 with active or convalescent COVID-19.

The V and J genes are TRBV11-2 and TRBJ1-2, with unresolved D. This CDR3 contains 15 residues. V lost 0 bases to trimming and J lost 1 base, with 9 bases between them. Germline V CDR1 and CDR2: SGHAT, FQNNGV. The CDR3 DNA is TGTGCCAGCAGCTTAGATTCGGGTATTAACTATGGCTACACCTTC. It yields the protein CASSLDSGINYGYTF. Based on the CDR3 plus reference TRBV11-2 and TRBJ1-2, the full variable domain is EAGVAQSPRYKIIEKRQSVAFWCNPISGHATLYWYQQILGQGPKLLIQFQNNGVVDDSQLPKDRFSAERLKGVDSTLKIQPAKLEDSAVYLCASSLDSGINYGYTFGSGTRLTVV.

The chain recombines TRBV19 with TRBJ2-2, with D tentatively TRBD1 (6 bases). The CDR3 is 15 amino acids. Trimming left V 2 bases short and J 8 bases short, with 15 bases between. CDR1 and CDR2 from the germline V gene are LNHDA and SQIVND (reference sequence). The CDR3 DNA reads as TGTGCCAGTAGTATAAGCCCGACAGGTGGAGGGGAGCTGTTTTTT. Translated, it gives CASSISPTGGGELFF.

This clone has just a few counts. V gene TRBV5-6 combines with J gene TRBJ2-7; D ambiguous. Trimming removed 0 bases at V and 4 bases at J, with 20 bases between. The CDR3 has 17 amino acids. Germline assignment: CDR1 SGHDT and CDR2 YYEEEE. The chain's CDR3 is CASSLGSGLLTIYEQYV. The CDR3, as DNA: TGTGCCAGCAGCTTGGGAAGTGGCCTTCTCACCATTTACGAGCAGTACGTC.

This chain links TRBV28 with TRBJ1-3, with 7 bases lining up with TRBD1. Germline V gene data show CDR1 as MDHEN and CDR2 as SYDVKM. The J segment lost 3 bases and the V segment lost 1 base, leaving 6 bases of the junction unmatched. The CDR3 has 16 residues. The CDR3 region has the DNA TGTGCCAGCAGTTTATCGGGACAGATCATTGGAAACACCATATATTTT. Protein sequence: CASSLSGQIIGNTIYF. Using reference TRBV28 and TRBJ1-3 for the parts outside the CDR3, the full variable domain is DVKVTQSSRYLVKRTGEKVFLECVQDMDHENMFWYRQDPGLGLRLIYFSYDVKMKEKGDIPEGYSVSREKKERFSLILESASTNQTSMYLCASSLSGQIIGNTIYFGEGSWLTVV.

The rearrangement links TRBV7-3 to TRBJ1-1; no reliable D call. Germline V gene data show CDR1 as SGHTA and CDR2 as FQGTGA. The CDR3 is 12 residues long. V lost 5 bases and J lost 6, with 10 bases in between. The CDR3 DNA sequence: TGTGCCAGCAGCCGTCGACAACCTGAAGCTTTCTTT. This encodes CASSRRQPEAFF.

This chain links TRBV19 with TRBJ2-2; D uncertain. The CDR3 covers 16 residues. The V gene lost 5 bases and the J gene lost 0 bases, with 13 bases spanning the gap. Per germline, CDR1 LNHDA and CDR2 SQIVND (reference sequence). CDR3 region: CASSPGFNPNTGELFF. As DNA, the CDR3 is TGTGCCAGTAGTCCCGGGTTTAATCCGAACACCGGGGAGCTGTTTTTT.

This chain joins TRBV13 and TRBJ2-2; 8 positions agree with TRBD2. The CDR3 extends over 16 amino acids. The junction had 6 bases not matched to a gene; V was cut back by 4 bases and J by 2 bases. Germline-derived CDR1 and CDR2 are PRHDT and FYEKMQ (reference sequence). CDR3 bases: TGTGCCAGCAGCTCCCGGACTAGCCGAAACACCGGGGAGCTGTTTTTT. Protein product: CASSSRTSRNTGELFF.

The gene calls are TRBV4-1 and TRBJ2-3; D remains unclear. This CDR3 is built from 14 residues. Trimming cost V 3 bases and J 6 bases, with 13 bases left between them. The germline gives CDR1 MGHRA, CDR2 YSYEKL. CDR3 residues: CASSQGVPSDTQYF. For the CDR3, the DNA is TGCGCCAGCAGCCAGGGCGTTCCCTCCGATACGCAGTATTTT.

This clone turned up a few times. J is TRBJ1-5 and V is TRBV10-2, with TRBD1 as a possible D gene (5 bases). This CDR3 is built from 14 residues. CDR1 and CDR2 from the germline V gene are WSHSY and SAAADI. V gave up 2 bases and J gave up 0 bases, with 5 bases separating them. This CDR3 reads CASSEQGSNQPQHF. Here the CDR3 DNA reads TGCGCCAGCAGTGAGCAGGGTAGCAATCAGCCCCAGCATTTT.

V is TRBV6-1 and J is TRBJ2-5, with TRBD1 identical over 11 bases. Germline V gives CDR1 MNHNS, CDR2 SASEGT. The CDR3 is 16 residues long. V shed 3 bases and J 5 bases; nucleotides not matched to a gene: 8. The CDR3 loop reads CASSERTGGLMETQYF. CDR3 nucleotide sequence: TGTGCCAGCAGTGAGCGGACAGGGGGCCTCATGGAGACCCAGTACTTC.

J is TRBJ2-1 and V is TRBV18; 11 nucleotides agree with TRBD1. The CDR3 sequence is 17 residues long. Germline CDR1 KGHSH, CDR2 LQKENI. V shed 2 bases and J 4 bases; nucleotides not matched to a gene: 7. CDR3 residues: CASSPSLGTGGYNEQFF. The CDR3 bases are TGTGCCAGCTCACCAAGCCTCGGGACAGGGGGTTACAATGAGCAGTTCTTC.

V is TRBV21-1 and J is TRBJ1-2. TRBV21-1 constitutes a pseudogene. The CDR3 sequence is 15 residues long. The CDR3, as DNA: TGTGCCAGCAGCAGGCCGCGGGGGACCAACTATGGCTACACCTTC. Residues: CASSRPRGTNYGYTF.

The genes are TRBV15 and TRBJ1-4; D is possibly TRBD1 (5 bases). The CDR3 consists of 17 residues. CDR1 and CDR2 from the germline V gene are LNHNV and YYDKDF (reference sequence). V was cut by 0 bases and J by 4 bases, with 15 bases left in between. The CDR3 here is CATSRDRDGRFNEKLFF. The CDR3 DNA sequence: TGTGCCACCAGCAGAGATCGGGACGGGAGATTTAATGAAAAACTGTTTTTT.

The J gene is TRBJ2-1, the V gene TRBV2, with 8 nucleotides matching TRBD1. CDR3 length equals 15 residues. V lost 6 bases and J lost 2; bases outside the gene matches: 6. Germline V gives CDR1 SNHLY, CDR2 FYNNEI. This chain's CDR3 is CASSVDRGAYNEQFF. The CDR3 region has the DNA TGTGCCAGCAGCGTTGACAGGGGCGCCTACAATGAGCAGTTCTTC.

This chain uses TRBV7-3 with TRBJ2-1; possibly TRBD2 for D (5 bases). V was clipped by 11 bases and J by 10 bases, with 21 bases between them. The CDR3 spans 13 residues. The germline gives CDR1 SGHTA, CDR2 FQGTGA. As DNA, the CDR3 is TGTGCCTTCAGATGGGGTCCAGGCGGGGAGCAGTTCTTC. This translates into CAFRWGPGGEQFF.

V gene TRBV20-1 combines with J gene TRBJ2-7; D gene uncertain. This CDR3 has 11 residues. V was shortened by 0 bases and J by 2 bases, with 2 bases between the two germline ends. Looked up from germline, CDR1 is DFQATT and CDR2 is SNEGSKA (reference sequence). For the CDR3, the DNA is TGCAGTGCTAGAGACACCTACGAGCAGTACGTC. Its protein product is CSARDTYEQYV.

This sequence joins TRBV5-1 and TRBJ1-2; 12 nucleotides agree with TRBD1. V was clipped by 4 bases and J by 2 bases; unmatched bases: 3. The CDR3 consists of 15 residues. The germline V gene encodes CDR1 SGHRS and CDR2 YFSETQ. Here the CDR3 DNA reads TGCGCCAGCAGCCCGGGACAGGGGGCGAACTATGGCTACACCTTC. Translation gives CASSPGQGANYGYTF. The complete variable domain, with remaining parts taken from reference TRBV5-1 and TRBJ1-2, reads KAGVTQTPRYLIKTRGQQVTLSCSPISGHRSVSWYQQTPGQGLQFLFEYFSETQRNKGNFPGRFSGRQFSNSRSEMNVSTLELGDSALYLCASSPGQGANYGYTFGSGTRLTVV.

The chain links TRBV27 to TRBJ2-1, with D possibly TRBD1 on 5 matching bases. V shed 0 bases and J shed 4 bases, with 13 bases lying between them. Germline V CDR1 and CDR2: MNHEY, SMNVEV (reference sequence). This CDR3 has 16 amino acids. The CDR3 spells CASSLSPGWPYNEQFF. The CDR3 DNA sequence: TGTGCCAGCAGTTTATCGCCAGGGTGGCCTTACAATGAGCAGTTCTTC.

The rearrangement joins TRBV5-1 to TRBJ2-5; D gene uncertain. Trimming took off 0 bases at V and 5 bases at J, with 8 bases between the two ends. The CDR3 extends over 13 amino acids. CDR1 is SGHRS, CDR2 YFSETQ, per germline. The CDR3 DNA follows: TGCGCCAGCAGCTTGGTTAATACTGAGACCCAGTACTTC. This sequence encodes CASSLVNTETQYF.

The J gene is TRBJ1-1, the V gene TRBV5-1; D is perhaps TRBD1 (5 bases). Germline lookup yields CDR1 SGHRS and CDR2 YFSETQ. This CDR3 has 14 amino acids. With 5 bases removed from V and 4 bases from J, the gap between germline ends came to 15 bases. The CDR3 DNA sequence: TGCGCCAGCAGACCAGGGATTTCCGGCACTGAAGCTTTCTTT. This encodes CASRPGISGTEAFF.

The chain has TRBV28 and TRBJ1-5; 9 bases are a match to TRBD1. Germline V gene data show CDR1 as MDHEN and CDR2 as SYDVKM. Trimming took 11 bases from V and 4 from J; bases not matched to a gene: 9. CDR3 length: 14 residues. CDR3 bases: TGTGCCGGGGGGACAGGGCGGGGTAATCAGCCCCAGCATTTT. This translates into CAGGTGRGNQPQHF.

There are a few counts of this clone. The CDR3 nucleotides read TGCGCCAGCAGCCAAGATAGGCAGGGTGTCCCCCTCCACTTT. Encoded protein: CASSQDRQGVPLHF. The rearrangement joins TRBV4-1 to TRBJ1-6, with a possible D match to TRBD1 (5 bases). V dropped 0 bases and J dropped 13 bases, with 13 bases sitting between them. Germline CDR1 reads MGHRA; CDR2 reads YSYEKL. This CDR3 is built from 14 residues.

The genes are TRBV15 and TRBJ1-4; possibly TRBD1 for D (5 bases). The CDR3 covers 16 residues. The V gene's germline CDR1 is LNHNV and CDR2 YYDKDF (reference sequence). Trimming pared 1 base from V and 8 bases from J, leaving 17 bases between. The CDR3 coding sequence is TGTGCCACCAGCAGAGGACGTACAGGAGACCGGGAAAAACTGTTTTTT. The encoded protein is CATSRGRTGDREKLFF.